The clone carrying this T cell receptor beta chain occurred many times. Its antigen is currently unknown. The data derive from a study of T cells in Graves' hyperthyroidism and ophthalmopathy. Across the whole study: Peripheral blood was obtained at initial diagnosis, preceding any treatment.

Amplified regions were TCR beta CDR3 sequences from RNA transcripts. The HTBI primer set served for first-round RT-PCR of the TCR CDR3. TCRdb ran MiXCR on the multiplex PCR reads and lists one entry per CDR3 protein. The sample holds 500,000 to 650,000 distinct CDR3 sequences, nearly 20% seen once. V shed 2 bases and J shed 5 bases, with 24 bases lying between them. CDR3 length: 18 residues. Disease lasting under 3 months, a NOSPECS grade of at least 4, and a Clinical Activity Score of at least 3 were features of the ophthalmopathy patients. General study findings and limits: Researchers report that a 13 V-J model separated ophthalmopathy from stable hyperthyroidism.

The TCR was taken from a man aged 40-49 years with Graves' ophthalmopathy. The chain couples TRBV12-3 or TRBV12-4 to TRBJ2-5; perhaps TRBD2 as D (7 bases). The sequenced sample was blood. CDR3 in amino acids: CASSLKGRGQEAVETQYF. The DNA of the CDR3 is TGTGCCAGCAGTTTAAAAGGGCGGGGGCAGGAAGCCGTGGAGACCCAGTACTTC.